Reported below is one TCR beta chain. These data are taken from a study of blood T cell repertoires in COVID-19. Study-level information: Italy, Spain and the United States were the sources of the convalescent and acute COVID-19 samples. T cells, B-cell-depleted T cells, or PBMCs provided the cDNA or gDNA that served as material.

Between the trimmed V and J ends, which lost 4 bases and 2 bases, there was a span of 10 bases. CDR3 length: 14 amino acids. Germline V gene sequence: CDR1 SGHAT, CDR2 FQNNGV. In the original processing: Estimated nucleated cell counts came from reference gene primer amplification. Profiling relied on immunoSEQ multiplex PCR, and the TCRdb table lists in-frame clones only, not all of them. V and J calls and clone size come straight from that table; D and trimming were deduced from the DNA. Of hundreds of thousands of clones listed, around nine tenths are singletons. The sample consisted of peripheral blood. The chain recombines TRBV11-2 with TRBJ2-3, with a possible D match to TRBD2 (6 bases). The receptor was isolated from a man between 60 and 70 years old who had recovered from COVID-19. CDR3 loop: CASSSGLATDTQYF. The CDR3, as DNA: TGTGCCAGCAGCTCGGGACTTGCCACAGATACGCAGTATTTT.